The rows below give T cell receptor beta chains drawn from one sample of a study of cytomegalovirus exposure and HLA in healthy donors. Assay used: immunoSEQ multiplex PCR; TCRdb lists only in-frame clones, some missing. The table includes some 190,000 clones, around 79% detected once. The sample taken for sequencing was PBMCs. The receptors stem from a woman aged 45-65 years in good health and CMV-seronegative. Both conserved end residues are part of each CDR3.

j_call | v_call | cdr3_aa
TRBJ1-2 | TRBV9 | CASSVETNYGYTF
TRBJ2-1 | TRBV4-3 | CASSQVRGGEQFF
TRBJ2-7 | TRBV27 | CASGLANYEQYF
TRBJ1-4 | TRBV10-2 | CASRAGPTGPKLFF
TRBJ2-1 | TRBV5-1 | CASSLRLAPYNEQFF
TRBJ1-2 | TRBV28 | CASRSGTGYGYTF
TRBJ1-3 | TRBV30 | CAWADSFSGNTIYF
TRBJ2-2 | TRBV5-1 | CASSLLGRSGELFF
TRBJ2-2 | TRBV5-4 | CAGSSRRGGNGELFF
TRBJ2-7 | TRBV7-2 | CASSPVAGGFYEQYF
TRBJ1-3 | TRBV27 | CASSFSGLGNTIYF
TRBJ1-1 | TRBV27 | CASSLSYGFEAFF
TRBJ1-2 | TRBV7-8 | CASSLYERERGYTF
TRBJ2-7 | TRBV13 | CASSPTTGYYEQYF
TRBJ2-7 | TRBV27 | CASSYRTFQGSYEQYF
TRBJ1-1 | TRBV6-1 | CASSVSSGEAFF
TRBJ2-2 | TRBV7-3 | CASSSSRDIPGELFF
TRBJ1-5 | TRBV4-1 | CASSQRDISNQPQHF
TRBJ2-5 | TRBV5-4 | CASSLGASETQYF
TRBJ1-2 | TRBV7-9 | CASSTGAGGYTF
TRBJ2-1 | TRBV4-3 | CASSPTGTMQFF
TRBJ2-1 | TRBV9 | CASSAEGAGESISYNEQFF
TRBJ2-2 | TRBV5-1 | CASSLTGFNTGELFF
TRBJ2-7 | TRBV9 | CASSPWGGGNEQYF
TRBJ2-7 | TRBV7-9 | CASSLTAIQEEQYF
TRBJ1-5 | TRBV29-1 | CSTLDRVGQPQHF